Below, 14 T cell receptor beta chains from the same sample are listed, as sequenced in a study of blood T cell repertoires in COVID-19. Measured with immunoSEQ multiplex PCR; TCRdb has only the in-frame clones, and not every one. The sample yields roughly 230,000 clones, approximately 80% seen once. The sample was peripheral blood. These receptors originate from a man in his forties or fifties with acute or convalescent COVID-19.

The chain links TRBV11-2 to TRBJ2-3; the match to TRBD2 covers 9 bases. CDR1 is SGHAT, CDR2 FQNNGV, per germline. The CDR3 spans 16 residues. V shed 1 base, J shed 1 base, and the junction held 3 bases outside the gene matches. The CDR3 DNA is TGTGCCAGCAGCTTAGCGGCTAGCGGGGGCACAGATACGCAGTATTTT. Translation: CASSLAASGGTDTQYF.

This rearrangement joins TRBV5-1 to TRBJ1-6; TRBD1 is a possible D gene (5 bases). Trimming took off 4 bases at V and 8 bases at J, with 16 bases between the two ends. CDR1 and CDR2 from the germline V gene are SGHRS and YFSETQ. CDR3 length: 15 residues. The CDR3 coding sequence is TGCGCCAGCAGCCTTATTCCAGGGTTGGATTCACCCCTCCACTTT. This encodes CASSLIPGLDSPLHF.

The rearrangement uses TRBV19 and TRBJ1-2; TRBD1 aligns across 7 bases. Germline V lookup: CDR1 LNHDA, CDR2 SQIVND (reference sequence). Losses at the gene ends were 5 bases for V and 7 bases for J; bases not matched to a gene: 10. The CDR3 length is 14 residues. The CDR3 loop reads CASSSQTGMSGYTF. The CDR3 nucleotides read TGTGCCAGTAGTTCCCAGACAGGGATGAGTGGCTACACCTTC.

The V gene is TRBV6-5, the J gene TRBJ2-7, with 8 bases matching TRBD1. The germline V gene encodes CDR1 MNHEY and CDR2 SVGAGI. The CDR3 length is 14 residues. V trimming: 6 bases; J trimming: 1 base; junction bases outside the gene matches: 5. CDR3 sequence reads: CASSWTGRSYEQYF. The CDR3 DNA reads as TGTGCCAGCAGCTGGACAGGGCGTTCCTACGAGCAGTACTTC.

This clone was picked up a small number of times. The chain carries TRBV7-8 and TRBJ1-4, with TRBD1 identical over 7 bases. Trimming took 5 bases from V and 8 from J; bases not matched to a gene: 11. Per the germline V gene, CDR1 is SGHVS and CDR2 is FQNEAQ. This CDR3 is 15 amino acids long. The CDR3 DNA sequence: TGTGCCAGCAGCGACAGGGACGTACCGAGGGAAAAACTGTTTTTT. It codes for CASSDRDVPREKLFF.

The rearrangement joins TRBV5-6 to TRBJ2-7; 10 bases line up with TRBD1. Germline loops: CDR1 SGHDT, CDR2 YYEEEE. Germline trimming cut 0 bases from V and 7 bases from J; bases unmatched to any gene: 7. CDR3 size: 15 residues. The DNA for the CDR3 is TGTGCCAGCAGCTTGGGTGACAGGGGGCCCATTGAGCAGTACTTC. Translation: CASSLGDRGPIEQYF.

This clone was seen once. The V gene is TRBV25-1, the J gene TRBJ2-4; 7 nucleotides agree with TRBD1. CDR3 length: 14 amino acids. Germline trimming cut 6 bases from V and 6 bases from J; bases unmatched to any gene: 8. Per the germline V gene, CDR1 is MGHDK and CDR2 is SYGVNS. This chain's CDR3 is CASSRQGDGNIQYF. CDR3 DNA: TGTGCCAGCAGCCGACAGGGAGATGGAAACATTCAGTACTTC.

J is TRBJ2-5 and V is TRBV10-3, with TRBD1 as a possible D gene (6 bases). Germline-derived CDR1 and CDR2 are ENHRY and SYGVKD. Trimming cost V 5 bases and J 2 bases, with 6 bases left between them. CDR3 length: 12 amino acids. The CDR3 DNA sequence: TGTGCCATCAGTCAGGGGCAAGAGACCCAGTACTTC. Residues: CAISQGQETQYF.

This chain joins TRBV7-8 and TRBJ1-2; maybe TRBD1 (6 bases). Germline CDR1 and CDR2: SGHVS and FQNEAQ. The CDR3 has 15 residues. V was pared by 5 bases and J by 7 bases, with 20 bases between. CDR3 bases: TGTGCCAGCAGCCTCCGACAGGAGAGGATAACTGGCTACACCTTC. The encoded protein is CASSLRQERITGYTF.

V is TRBV7-9 and J is TRBJ2-7; tentatively, D is TRBD2 (5 bases). This CDR3 region has 16 residues. Germline V lookup: CDR1 SEHNR, CDR2 FQNEAQ (reference sequence). Trimming removed 4 bases at V and 2 bases at J, with 18 bases between. CDR3 sequence (DNA): TGTGCCAGCAGCTCCCGACTCGGGGTCGAGGCCTACGAGCAGTACTTC. Translating it yields CASSSRLGVEAYEQYF.

This sequence joins TRBV15 and TRBJ2-1, with D possibly TRBD2 on 5 matching bases. With 1 base removed from V and 8 bases from J, the gap between germline ends came to 15 bases. The CDR3 spans 15 residues. Per germline, CDR1 LNHNV and CDR2 YYDKDF (reference sequence). The CDR3 loop is CATSRASLGVDEQFF. CDR3 sequence (DNA): TGTGCCACCAGCAGAGCTTCACTAGGAGTCGATGAGCAGTTCTTC.

The chain carries TRBV6-1 and TRBJ1-4; D possibly corresponds to TRBD1 (6 bases). V was clipped by 2 bases and J by 0 bases, with 13 bases between them. Per germline, CDR1 MNHNS and CDR2 SASEGT. The CDR3 consists of 17 residues. The CDR3 protein is CASSEPWTDATNEKLFF. The CDR3 bases are TGTGCCAGCAGTGAACCATGGACAGATGCAACTAATGAAAAACTGTTTTTT.

The gene calls are TRBV23-1 and TRBJ2-1; D is perhaps TRBD1 (6 bases). TRBV23-1 is noted as an ORF with a role that remains uncertain. The CDR3 contains 14 residues. Deletions cut 7 bases from V and 4 bases from J, with 14 bases between. The CDR3 DNA sequence: TGCGCCAGCAATGGCCTGAGGGGGTACAATGAGCAGTTCTTC. Protein: CASNGLRGYNEQFF.

The chain has TRBV5-5 and TRBJ2-7, with TRBD1 matching over 10 bases. The CDR3 has 14 residues. After removal of 2 bases from V and 3 bases from J, the junction contained 2 bases not matched to a gene. CDR1 is SGHKS and CDR2 is YYEKEE in the germline V gene (reference sequence). The CDR3 protein is CASSFGTGDYEQYF. Here the CDR3 DNA reads TGTGCCAGCAGCTTTGGGACAGGGGACTACGAGCAGTACTTC. Based on the CDR3 plus reference TRBV5-5 and TRBJ2-7, the full variable domain is DAGVTQSPTHLIKTRGQQVTLRCSPISGHKSVSWYQQVLGQGPQFIFQYYEKEERGRGNFPDRFSARQFPNYSSELNVNALLLGDSALYLCASSFGTGDYEQYFGPGTRLTVT.